A selection of T cell receptor beta chains follows, all from one sample in a study of shared T cell receptors in the human thymus. Produced via immunoSEQ multiplex PCR; TCRdb's table is partial and in-frame only. The data hold about 710,000 clones, with more than 70% observed a single time. These data were also filed under a second study, of human thymus T cells.

Sample: thymocytes. Receptors originate from a boy under two years old with a congenital heart defect. CDR3s include the opening cysteine and the closing phenylalanine or tryptophan. A D gene is named only where the DNA matches it firmly. Not all rows give a size; the values are once, few, many and, for expanded clones, a class.

D | J | size | length | V | CDR3 | DNA
TRBD1 | TRBJ2-1 | . | 18 | TRBV28 | CASRLYKTGGGHDDEQFF | TGTGCCAGCAGACTGTACAAAACAGGGGGCGGACATGACGATGAGCAGTTCTTC
TRBD2 | TRBJ2-3 | . | 16 | TRBV30 | CAWSVQAGGWTDTQYF | TGTGCCTGGAGTGTACAGGCGGGGGGGTGGACAGATACGCAGTATTTT
TRBD2 | TRBJ2-3 | . | 15 | TRBV14 | CASSPRGGYTDTQYF | TGTGCCAGCAGCCCCCGGGGGGGATACACAGATACGCAGTATTTT
TRBD2 | TRBJ2-2 | . | 20 | TRBV4-1 | CASSQKILGTSGMNTGELFF | TGCGCCAGCAGCCAAAAAATCCTCGGGACTAGCGGCATGAACACCGGGGAGCTGTTTTTT
. | TRBJ1-1 | . | 15 | TRBV6-4 | CASSEKGGLNTEAFF | TGTGCCAGCAGTGAGAAGGGGGGGTTGAACACTGAAGCTTTCTTT
TRBD2 | TRBJ2-3 | . | 22 | TRBV30 | CAWSVQGGLAREFYRETDTQYF | TGTGCCTGGAGTGTACAGGGGGGACTAGCGAGGGAGTTTTACAGGGAGACAGATACGCAGTATTTT
TRBD2 | TRBJ2-1 | once | 16 | TRBV11-3 | CASSFSGSSSYNEQFF | TGTGCCAGCAGCTTTAGCGGGAGCTCTTCATACAATGAGCAGTTCTTC
TRBD1 | TRBJ2-7 | . | 14 | TRBV15 | CATSTLLTGGEQYF | TGTGCCACCAGCACCCTACTGACAGGGGGAGAGCAGTACTTC
TRBD1 | TRBJ2-7 | . | 17 | TRBV2 | CASQGNRDSPPNFSQYF | TGTGCCAGCCAGGGGAACCGGGACAGCCCCCCTAATTTTTCGCAGTACTTC
. | TRBJ2-7 | . | 14 | TRBV14 | CASSQGQGRSEQYF | TGTGCCAGCAGCCAAGGCCAGGGAAGGAGCGAGCAGTACTTC
TRBD2 | TRBJ2-1 | once | 19 | TRBV4-3 | CASSQVPPVGSGVRYEQFF | TGCGCCAGCAGCCAAGTGCCCCCCGTAGGTAGCGGGGTTAGATATGAGCAGTTCTTC
. | TRBJ1-2 | . | 15 | TRBV5-1 | CASSLTRGYNYGYTF | TGCGCCAGCAGCTTGACAAGGGGCTACAACTATGGCTACACCTTC
. | TRBJ2-2 | . | 12 | TRBV9 | CASSPRTGELFF | TGTGCCAGCAGCCCCCGGACAGGGGAGCTGTTTTTT
TRBD2 | TRBJ2-7 | . | 15 | TRBV2 | CASSVGGTSSYEQYF | TGTGCCAGCAGTGTTGGTGGGACTAGCTCCTACGAACAGTACTTC
TRBD2 | TRBJ2-7 | . | 13 | TRBV6-5 | CASRLAGAYEQYF | TGTGCCAGCAGACTAGCGGGAGCCTACGAGCAGTACTTC
. | TRBJ2-1 | . | 12 | TRBV14 | CASSQQHDEQFF | TGTGCCAGCAGCCAACAACACGATGAGCAGTTCTTC
. | TRBJ2-7 | . | 10 | TRBV20-1 | CSARTREQYF | TGCAGTGCTCGGACTCGGGAGCAGTACTTC
TRBD1 | TRBJ1-1 | . | 15 | TRBV4-3 | CASSQDGRGLTEAFF | TGCGCCAGCAGCCAAGACGGCAGGGGGCTGACTGAAGCTTTCTTT
TRBD2 | TRBJ2-3 | . | 17 | TRBV27 | CASSLTSGSINADTQYF | TGTGCCAGCAGTTTAACTAGCGGGAGCATTAACGCAGATACGCAGTATTTT
. | TRBJ2-1 | few | 16 | TRBV5-1 | CASSLTGSKAYNEQFF | TGCGCCAGCAGCTTGACAGGGTCCAAAGCCTACAATGAGCAGTTCTTC
TRBD1 | TRBJ1-1 | . | 14 | TRBV27 | CASSLKGAPTEAFF | TGTGCCAGCAGTTTAAAGGGGGCGCCCACTGAAGCTTTCTTT
. | TRBJ1-5 | . | 18 | TRBV19 | CASSTGTFGRSSNQPQHF | TGTGCCAGTAGTACGGGGACTTTTGGACGGAGTAGCAATCAGCCCCAGCATTTT
. | TRBJ1-2 | . | 14 | TRBV6-6 | CASSYGLRNYGYTF | TGTGCCAGCAGTTACGGACTGAGGAACTATGGCTACACCTTC
. | TRBJ1-4 | . | 15 | TRBV5-1 | CASSYIPGSNEKLFF | TGCGCCAGCAGCTATATTCCAGGTTCTAATGAAAAACTGTTTTTT
. | TRBJ1-2 | . | 21 | TRBV4-1 | CASSPDQAPLPQATSTYGYTF | TGCGCCAGCAGCCCCGACCAAGCGCCGCTACCCCAAGCTACCTCGACTTATGGCTACACCTTC
. | TRBJ2-7 | . | 13 | TRBV7-9 | CASSLSLQIEQYF | TGTGCCAGCAGCTTATCATTACAGATAGAGCAGTACTTC
. | TRBJ1-1 | . | 15 | TRBV30 | CAWSSIRVLNTEAFF | TGTGCCTGGAGTTCCATCAGGGTCCTGAACACTGAAGCTTTCTTT
. | TRBJ1-1 | . | 15 | TRBV4-3 | CASSQDLSGNTEAFF | TGCGCCAGCAGCCAAGATCTCTCGGGTAACACTGAAGCTTTCTTT
. | TRBJ1-2 | . | 14 | TRBV4-2 | CASSQDGADYGYTF | TGTGCCAGCAGCCAAGATGGGGCAGACTATGGCTACACCTTC
. | TRBJ1-5 | . | 17 | TRBV28 | CASSFSVAGLSNQPQHF | TGTGCCAGCAGTTTTTCGGTCGCAGGGCTGAGCAATCAGCCCCAGCATTTT
TRBD1 | TRBJ1-1 | . | 19 | TRBV7-2 | CASSLARGTGGIVGTEAFF | TGTGCCAGCAGCTTAGCTCGTGGGACAGGGGGCATAGTCGGCACTGAAGCTTTCTTT
TRBD2 | TRBJ2-2 | . | 15 | TRBV28 | CASSGGRADTGELFF | TGTGCCAGCAGTGGGGGGAGGGCCGACACCGGGGAGCTGTTTTTT
. | TRBJ2-2 | . | 16 | TRBV4-3 | CASSQGEREDTGELFF | TGCGCCAGCAGCCAAGGGGAGAGGGAGGACACCGGGGAGCTGTTTTTT
. | TRBJ2-7 | . | 15 | TRBV5-6 | CASSCRAPGPDEQYF | TGTGCCAGCAGCTGTCGTGCGCCCGGTCCCGACGAGCAGTACTTC
TRBD1 | TRBJ1-6 | . | 16 | TRBV7-9 | CASSLAQGRLSSPLHF | TGTGCCAGCAGCCTCGCACAGGGGAGGTTAAGTTCACCCCTCCACTTT
. | TRBJ2-1 | . | 14 | TRBV4-2 | CASSLRTYYNEQFF | TGTGCCAGCAGCCTACGGACTTATTACAATGAGCAGTTCTTC
. | TRBJ2-1 | few | 13 | TRBV10-3 | CAIRAGFINEQFF | TGTGCCATCAGGGCAGGGTTTATCAATGAGCAGTTCTTC
. | TRBJ2-5 | once | 14 | TRBV5-6 | CASSLADTIGTQYF | TGTGCCAGCAGCTTGGCCGATACCATCGGGACCCAGTACTTC
TRBD2 | TRBJ2-3 | . | 22 | TRBV4-2 | CASSQDWGLAGGPGRGKDTQYF | TGTGCCAGCAGCCAAGATTGGGGCCTAGCGGGGGGGCCGGGCCGGGGGAAGGATACGCAGTATTTT
. | TRBJ1-5 | . | 15 | TRBV28 | CASSLSGPLNQPQHF | TGTGCCAGCAGTTTATCAGGTCCACTCAATCAGCCCCAGCATTTT